This T cell receptor (beta chain) was identified in a study of blood T cells in healthy people across ages. CDR3 length: 15 residues. From germline, CDR1 is LNHNV and CDR2 YYDKDF (reference sequence). Each sample yielded at least 6.5 million isolated PBMCs. The second PCR ran about 6 to 12 cycles with a sample-barcoded 5' primer and J-beta primers. TCRdb ran MiXCR on the 5' RACE reads and lists one entry per CDR3 protein. The table lists some 1,500,000 distinct CDR3 sequences, roughly two fifths of them singletons, with about 4% in the top ten. Details on this clonotype: As yet, its antigen is unknown. One end of the junction does not line up with germline, which may come from a read error.

General study findings and limits: Relative to aged donors, long-lived donors carried more naive CD4+ cells and displayed higher diversity. TCR beta diversity tracked closely with naive T cell percentage.

The chain is built from TRBV15 and TRBJ1-5; D is perhaps TRBD1 (6 bases). Sequences were obtained from blood. This clonotype was obtained from a woman younger than 30 in good health. For the CDR3, the DNA is TGTACCACCAGCAGAGTGGGGTCAGGGGATCAGCCCCAGCATTTT. Its protein is CTTSRVGSGDQPQHF.